This T cell receptor beta chain was sequenced for a study of blood T cell repertoires in COVID-19. Across the study: T cells, B-cell-depleted T cells, or PBMCs provided the cDNA or gDNA that served as material.

In the original workflow: Amplified reference gene primers provided the basis for estimating nucleated cell counts. Only in-frame clones appear in the TCRdb table, and some are missing; sequencing was by immunoSEQ multiplex PCR. The V and J calls and clone size come from that table; D and trimming were worked out from the DNA. The table has about 140,000 clones, 70% to 90% seen once; the top ten hold less than 2%. This CDR3 comprises 14 residues. Germline V gene lookup returns CDR1 SEHNR and CDR2 FQNEAQ (reference sequence). J gave up 4 bases and V 1 base, and 3 bases lay outside the gene matches. This TCR derives from a woman in her sixties or seventies with acute or convalescent COVID-19. The genes are TRBV7-9 and TRBJ1-2, with 7 bases that match TRBD1. The sequenced sample consisted of peripheral blood. CDR3 in DNA: TGTGCCAGCAGCTTAGAGGCAGGGGGCTATGGCTACACCTTC. The encoded protein is CASSLEAGGYGYTF.